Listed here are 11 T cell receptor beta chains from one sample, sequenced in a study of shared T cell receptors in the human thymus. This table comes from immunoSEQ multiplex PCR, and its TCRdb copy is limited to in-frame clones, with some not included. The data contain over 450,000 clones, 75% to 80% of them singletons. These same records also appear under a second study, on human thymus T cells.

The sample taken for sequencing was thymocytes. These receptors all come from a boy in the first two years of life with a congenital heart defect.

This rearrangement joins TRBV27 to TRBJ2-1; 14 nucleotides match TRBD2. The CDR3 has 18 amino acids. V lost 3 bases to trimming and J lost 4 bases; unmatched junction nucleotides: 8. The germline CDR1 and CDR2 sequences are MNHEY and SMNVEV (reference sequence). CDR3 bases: TGTGCCAGCAGTTTGGGGACTAGCGGGAGAGGGTCGTACAATGAGCAGTTCTTC. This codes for CASSLGTSGRGSYNEQFF.

The CDR3 bases are TGTGCCAGCAGCGTAGCCAGGGGGGACTACGAGCAGTACTTC. Translation: CASSVARGDYEQYF. This rearrangement joins TRBV9 to TRBJ2-7; D possibly corresponds to TRBD1 (7 bases). Germline CDR1 and CDR2: SGDLS and YYNGEE. V lost 0 bases and J lost 3, with 10 bases in between. This CDR3 has 14 residues.

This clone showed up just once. Written as DNA, the CDR3 is TGTGCTATTCTCCTAGGGACCCAGTACTTC. It yields the protein CAILLGTQYF. The rearrangement links TRBV12-5 to TRBJ2-5; D gene unclear. The V end lost 10 bases, the J end lost 7 bases, and 10 bases lay between the germline ends. The CDR3 has 10 amino acids. Germline V CDR1 and CDR2: LGHNT, FRNRAP.

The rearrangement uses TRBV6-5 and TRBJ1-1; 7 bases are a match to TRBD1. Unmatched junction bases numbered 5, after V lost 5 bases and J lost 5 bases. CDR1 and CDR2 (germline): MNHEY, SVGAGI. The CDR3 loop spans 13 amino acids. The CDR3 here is CASSASRGTEAFF. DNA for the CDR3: TGTGCCAGCAGTGCATCCAGGGGGACTGAAGCTTTCTTT.

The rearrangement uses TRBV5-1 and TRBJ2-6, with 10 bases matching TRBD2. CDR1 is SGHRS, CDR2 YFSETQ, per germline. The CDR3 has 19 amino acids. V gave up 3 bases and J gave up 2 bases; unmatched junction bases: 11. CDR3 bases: TGCGCCAGCAGCTCCCGCCTAGCGGGGGTCCAAGCTGGGGCCAACGTCCTGACTTTC. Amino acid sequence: CASSSRLAGVQAGANVLTF.

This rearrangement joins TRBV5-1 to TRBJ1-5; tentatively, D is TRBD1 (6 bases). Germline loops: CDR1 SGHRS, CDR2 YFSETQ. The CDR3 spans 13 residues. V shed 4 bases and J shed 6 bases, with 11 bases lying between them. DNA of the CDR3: TGCGCCAGCAGCCGGGTAGGGGGTCAGCCCCAGCATTTT. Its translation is CASSRVGGQPQHF.

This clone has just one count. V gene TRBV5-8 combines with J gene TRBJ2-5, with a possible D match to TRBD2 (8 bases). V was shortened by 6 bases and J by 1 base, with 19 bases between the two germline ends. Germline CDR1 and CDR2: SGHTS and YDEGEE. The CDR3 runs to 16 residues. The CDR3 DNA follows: TGTGCCAGCATCCGGGGGGGGACAGATTCCCAAGAGACCCAGTACTTC. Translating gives CASIRGGTDSQETQYF.

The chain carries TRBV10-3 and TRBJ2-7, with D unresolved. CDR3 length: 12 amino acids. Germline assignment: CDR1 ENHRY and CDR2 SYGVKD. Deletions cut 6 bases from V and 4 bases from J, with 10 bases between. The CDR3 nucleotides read TGTGCCATCAGCAGGTACAGTTACGAGCAGTACTTC. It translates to CAISRYSYEQYF.

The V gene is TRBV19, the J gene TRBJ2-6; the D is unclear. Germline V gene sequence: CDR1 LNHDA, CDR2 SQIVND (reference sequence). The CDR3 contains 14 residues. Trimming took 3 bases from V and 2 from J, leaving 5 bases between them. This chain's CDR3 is CASSIIPGANVLTF. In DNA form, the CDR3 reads TGTGCCAGTAGTATTATCCCTGGGGCCAACGTCCTGACTTTC.

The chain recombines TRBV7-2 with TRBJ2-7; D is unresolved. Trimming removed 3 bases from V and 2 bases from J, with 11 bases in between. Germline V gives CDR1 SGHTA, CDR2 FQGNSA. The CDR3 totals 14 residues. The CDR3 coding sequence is TGTGCCAGCAGCTTCGAACGGGTACCCTACGAGCAGTACTTC. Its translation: CASSFERVPYEQYF.

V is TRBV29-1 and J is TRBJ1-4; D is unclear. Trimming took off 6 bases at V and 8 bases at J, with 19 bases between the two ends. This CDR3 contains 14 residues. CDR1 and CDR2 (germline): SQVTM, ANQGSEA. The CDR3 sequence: CSVWTAGSGEKLFF. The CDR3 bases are TGCAGCGTCTGGACCGCTGGATCGGGAGAAAAACTGTTTTTT.